Below, one T cell receptor beta chain is given with its context. The ends were cut back, 9 bases at V and 1 base at J, with 10 bases in the middle. In germline, CDR1 is SGHTA, CDR2 FQGNSA. This CDR3 has 13 residues. Random hexamers primed reverse transcription of about 0.45 to 1 ug RNA. With immunoSEQ multiplex PCR, TCR beta CDR3 was amplified across 54 Vbeta and 13 Jbeta. TCRdb called the immunoSEQ multiplex PCR reads again in MiXCR, with one record for every CDR3 protein. The sample carries some 190,000 distinct CDR3 sequences, roughly 95% recorded once. TCR beta sequences were obtained from blood CD8+ and CD4+ T cells. Stable or active relapsing-remitting multiple sclerosis, untreated and meeting revised McDonald criteria, defined the controls. This record belongs to a study of CD8 T cells in Susac syndrome.

The chain combines TRBV7-2 with TRBJ1-5; maybe TRBD1 (5 bases). This receptor was taken from a human donor with multiple sclerosis. Sequenced input: CD4+ T cells from PBMCs. CDR3: CASAEGSNQPQHF. The DNA for the CDR3 is TGTGCCAGTGCTGAGGGGAGCAATCAGCCCCAGCATTTT.